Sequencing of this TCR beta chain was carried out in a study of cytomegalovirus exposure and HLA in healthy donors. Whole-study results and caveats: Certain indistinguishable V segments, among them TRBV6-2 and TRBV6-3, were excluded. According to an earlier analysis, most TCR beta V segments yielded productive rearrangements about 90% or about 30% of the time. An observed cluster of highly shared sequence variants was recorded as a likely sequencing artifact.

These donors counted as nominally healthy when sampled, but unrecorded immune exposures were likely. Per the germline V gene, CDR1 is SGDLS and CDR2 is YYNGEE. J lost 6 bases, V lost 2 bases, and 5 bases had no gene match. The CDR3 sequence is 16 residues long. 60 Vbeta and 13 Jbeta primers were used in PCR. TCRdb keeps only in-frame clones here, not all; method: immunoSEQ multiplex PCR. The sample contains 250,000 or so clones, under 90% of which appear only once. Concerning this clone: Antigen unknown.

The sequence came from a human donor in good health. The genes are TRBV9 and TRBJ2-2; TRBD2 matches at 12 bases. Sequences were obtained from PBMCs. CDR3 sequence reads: CASSVTSGRPPGELFF. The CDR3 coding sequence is TGTGCCAGCAGCGTGACTAGCGGGAGACCTCCCGGGGAGCTGTTTTTT.